The 20 T cell receptor beta chains below all came from one sample that was sequenced in a study of T cell repertoires in cytomegalovirus infection. TCRdb passed the reads through MiXCR, listing each CDR3 protein once. The sample comprises roughly 250,000 distinct CDR3 sequences, around an eighth of which are singletons, and 1.6% rests with the top ten. The sample consisted of PBMCs. The receptors were gathered from a human donor in good health (CMV status not recorded). Some clones in this sample may be carry-over from other donors' samples.

This clonotype was seen repeatedly, ten times or more. The genes are TRBV7-2 and TRBJ2-7; D is perhaps TRBD1 or TRBD2 (5 bases each). Germline-derived CDR1 and CDR2 are SGHTA and FQGNSA. Trimming removed 1 base at V and 6 bases at J, with 13 bases between. The CDR3 spans 14 residues. The CDR3 region has the DNA TGTGCCAGCAGCTTAGAGAGGGTAAGGGGCGAGCAGTACTTC. It encodes CASSLERVRGEQYF.

This clonotype has at least ten counts. V usage is TRBV25-1 and J usage is TRBJ1-1; D remains unclear. V lost 6 bases, J lost 0 bases, and 5 bases lay in between. The germline CDR1 and CDR2 sequences are MGHDK and SYGVNS. The CDR3 has 12 amino acids. The CDR3 DNA reads TGTGCCAGCAGGGACCTGAACACTGAAGCTTTCTTT. Amino acids: CASRDLNTEAFF.

A few counts support this clonotype. The V gene is TRBV25-1, the J gene TRBJ1-2, with D possibly being TRBD1 (5 bases). The CDR3 loop spans 15 amino acids. V lost 5 bases and J lost 4, with 17 bases in between. Germline V gives CDR1 MGHDK, CDR2 SYGVNS. The DNA for the CDR3 is TGTGCCAGCAGTCTCGGGCCGGGGGGGAGCTATGGCTACACCTTC. Translated: CASSLGPGGSYGYTF.

The table lists this clonotype with a few counts. This sequence joins TRBV6-2 or TRBV6-3 and TRBJ1-1; no firm D call. Trimming took off 5 bases at V and 7 bases at J, with 14 bases between the two ends. The CDR3 runs 13 residues. Germline V gene sequence: CDR1 MNHEY, CDR2 SVGEGT. In nucleotides, the CDR3 is TGTGCCAGCAGTCAGACACGGGCCGGTGAAGCTTTCTTT. It encodes CASSQTRAGEAFF.

The sample holds many counts of this clonotype. The rearrangement joins TRBV7-6 to TRBJ1-1; D remains ambiguous. The germline V and J ends were trimmed by 0 bases and 6 bases, with 8 bases remaining between them. CDR3 length: 13 residues. Germline CDR1 reads SGHVS; CDR2 reads FNYEAQ. The CDR3 coding sequence is TGTGCCAGCAGCTTAGCGGGTCTCGCTGAAGCTTTCTTT. Translation: CASSLAGLAEAFF. Using reference TRBV7-6 and TRBJ1-1 for the parts outside the CDR3, the full variable domain is GAGVSQSPRYKVTKRGQDVALRCDPISGHVSLYWYRQALGQGPEFLTYFNYEAQQDKSGLPNDRFSAERPEGSISTLTIQRTEQRDSAMYRCASSLAGLAEAFFGQGTRLTVV.

At least ten counts were recorded for this clonotype. This rearrangement joins TRBV7-2 to TRBJ2-7, with 7 positions matching TRBD1. Germline V lookup: CDR1 SGHTA, CDR2 FQGNSA. J was trimmed by 0 bases and V by 4 bases; bases with no gene match: 3. This CDR3 is built from 14 residues. CDR3 in amino acids: CASSSGQVSYEQYF. The CDR3 region has the DNA TGTGCCAGCAGCTCCGGACAGGTCTCCTACGAGCAGTACTTC.

The J gene is TRBJ2-1, the V gene TRBV19, with D perhaps TRBD2 (6 bases). The V end was cut by 5 bases, the J end by 3 bases, with 23 bases between. The CDR3 is 18 residues long. Germline CDR1 and CDR2: LNHDA and SQIVND (reference sequence). The CDR3 sequence: CASSALGGGPRDYNEQFF. CDR3 in DNA: TGTGCCAGTAGTGCTCTCGGAGGCGGCCCGCGGGACTACAATGAGCAGTTCTTC.

This clonotype was seen ten or more times. The rearrangement joins TRBV7-2 to TRBJ2-4, with 7 positions matching TRBD1. The CDR3 extends over 14 amino acids. Germline V lookup: CDR1 SGHTA, CDR2 FQGNSA. Unmatched junction bases numbered 9, after V lost 6 bases and J lost 7 bases. CDR3 bases: TGTGCCAGCAGGGAGACAGGGTACAAGAACATTCAGTACTTC. This translates into CASRETGYKNIQYF.

Concerning this clonotype: This CDR3 is missing its conserved last phenylalanine or tryptophan, likely due to a read error. The CDR3 nucleotides are TGCGCCAGCTTCTCCGACCGTGGGACAGGGGGCGACGAGCAGTACTAC. It encodes CASFSDRGTGGDEQYY. The chain links TRBV5-1 to TRBJ2-7, with TRBD1 matching over 12 bases. Germline assignment: CDR1 SGHRS and CDR2 YFSETQ. The V and J ends lost 7 bases and 5 bases, in that order; junction bases with no gene match: 13. The CDR3 runs 16 residues.

Only a few counts were recorded for this clonotype. The CDR3, as DNA: TGTGCCAGCAGTGACCGCTCGTCTACCTACGAGCAGTACTTC. Its protein is CASSDRSSTYEQYF. The chain is built from TRBV2 and TRBJ2-7; D ambiguous. Germline V CDR1 and CDR2: SNHLY, FYNNEI. Trimming cost V 3 bases and J 2 bases, with 11 bases left between them. The CDR3 spans 14 residues.

This clonotype came up many times. The chain has TRBV12-3 or TRBV12-4 and TRBJ2-7, with TRBD1 identical over 12 bases. The CDR3 totals 14 residues. J gave up 5 bases and V 7 bases, and 6 bases lay outside the gene matches. CDR3 sequence reads: CASNQGQGAHEQYF. CDR3 sequence (DNA): TGTGCCAGCAACCAGGGACAGGGGGCCCACGAGCAGTACTTC.

DNA of the CDR3: TGCGCCAGCAGCTTCGTCGGGATGGGATACGACGAGCAGTACTTC. Protein product: CASSFVGMGYDEQYF. The chain uses TRBV5-1 and TRBJ2-7, with D maybe TRBD2 (5 bases). V gave up 2 bases and J gave up 5 bases, with 17 bases separating them. This CDR3 is built from 15 residues. The V gene's germline CDR1 is SGHRS and CDR2 YFSETQ. Complete variable domain (other parts from reference TRBV5-1 and TRBJ2-7): KAGVTQTPRYLIKTRGQQVTLSCSPISGHRSVSWYQQTPGQGLQFLFEYFSETQRNKGNFPGRFSGRQFSNSRSEMNVSTLELGDSALYLCASSFVGMGYDEQYFGPGTRLTVT.

This clonotype was seen repeatedly, ten times or more. The V gene is TRBV7-2, the J gene TRBJ1-6; the D gene is possibly TRBD1 (5 bases). The CDR3 extends over 16 amino acids. Germline CDR1 is SGHTA and CDR2 is FQGNSA. V was pared by 4 bases and J by 8 bases, with 18 bases between. CDR3 in DNA: TGTGCCAGCAGCTCTTACCGACAGCTTAAGGATTCACCCCTCCACTTT. Translating gives CASSSYRQLKDSPLHF.

The chain links TRBV12-3 or TRBV12-4 to TRBJ2-5; TRBD2 agrees at 10 bases. The V and J ends lost 2 bases and 5 bases, in that order; junction bases with no gene match: 11. The CDR3 contains 17 residues. The CDR3 loop is CASSLKGSGRFGETQYF. The CDR3 region has the DNA TGTGCCAGCAGTTTAAAGGGTAGCGGGAGGTTCGGGGAGACCCAGTACTTC.

In its sample, this clonotype was seen many times. J is TRBJ2-4 and V is TRBV7-2, with D possibly being TRBD1 (5 bases). V shed 5 bases and J shed 7 bases, with 15 bases lying between them. The CDR3 runs 14 residues. CDR1 and CDR2 (germline): SGHTA, FQGNSA. Written as DNA, the CDR3 is TGTGCCAGCAGCGAATACCGGCAGGGTAACATTCAGTACTTC. Its protein product is CASSEYRQGNIQYF.

This clonotype was found many times. The rearrangement uses TRBV19 and TRBJ2-5, with D uncertain. V was trimmed by 0 bases and J by 5 bases, leaving 10 bases between them. The CDR3 has 14 residues. Germline CDR1 is LNHDA and CDR2 is SQIVND (reference sequence). The CDR3 protein is CASSIDQSWETQYF. In nucleotides, the CDR3 is TGTGCCAGTAGTATAGATCAAAGCTGGGAGACCCAGTACTTC.

This clonotype was counted at least ten times. The genes are TRBV6-2 or TRBV6-3 and TRBJ1-1; perhaps TRBD1 as D (5 bases). The CDR3 contains 15 residues. Germline lookup yields CDR1 MNHEY and CDR2 SVGEGT. Trimming pared 2 bases from V and 4 bases from J, leaving 14 bases between. CDR3 bases: TGTGCCAGCAGTTACGGGGGTCGGCGATTCACTGAAGCTTTCTTT. This gives the protein CASSYGGRRFTEAFF.

This clonotype appeared a few times. The chain links TRBV20-1 to TRBJ1-1, with D possibly being TRBD1 (6 bases). Germline CDR1 is DFQATT and CDR2 is SNEGSKA (reference sequence). The CDR3 has 14 residues. V was cut by 5 bases and J by 0 bases, with 13 bases left in between. CDR3 sequence: CSAVRGPMNTEAFF. Written as DNA, the CDR3 is TGCAGTGCTGTCAGGGGCCCGATGAACACTGAAGCTTTCTTT.

The chain joins TRBV7-3 to TRBJ2-7; 11 bases match TRBD1. This CDR3 is built from 15 residues. Trimming removed 5 bases from V and 4 bases from J; junction bases left unmatched: 7. Germline V gene lookup returns CDR1 SGHTA and CDR2 FQGTGA. The CDR3, as DNA: TGTGCCAGCAGCCATCGGGGACAGGGGGAATACGAGCAGTACTTC. As protein: CASSHRGQGEYEQYF.

The table lists this clonotype with many counts. V and J are TRBV28 and TRBJ2-1; D unclear. The germline V and J ends were trimmed by 2 bases and 4 bases, with 12 bases remaining between them. Germline lookup yields CDR1 MDHEN and CDR2 SYDVKM. The CDR3 is made up of 15 amino acids. The CDR3 bases are TGTGCCAGCAGTTTAACCCTTAGGAATTACAATGAGCAGTTCTTC. Amino acid sequence: CASSLTLRNYNEQFF.